This TCR beta chain is from a study of cytomegalovirus exposure and HLA in healthy donors. Primers included in the PCR were 60 Vbeta and 13 Jbeta primers. Sequencing was performed with immunoSEQ multiplex PCR; in TCRdb, only in-frame clones are kept and a portion is missing. The sample records 200,000 to 250,000 clones, about 81% being singletons. Germline trimming cut 5 bases from V and 7 bases from J; bases unmatched to any gene: 10. This CDR3 spans 14 amino acids. Germline CDR1 and CDR2: MDHEN and SYDVKM. Sequencing input: PBMCs. This clonotype originated in a woman aged 55-75 years in good health and CMV-seropositive. The chain couples TRBV28 to TRBJ2-7, with TRBD2 matching over 8 bases. The CDR3 protein is CASSQGLEWGEQYF. Written as DNA, the CDR3 is TGTGCCAGCAGTCAGGGACTAGAATGGGGGGAGCAGTACTTC.